This T cell receptor beta chain was retrieved from a study of PD-L1 blockade in urothelial cancer. Produced via immunoSEQ multiplex PCR; TCRdb's table is partial and in-frame only. The sample records 130,000 or so clones, roughly 83% being singletons. CDR1 and CDR2 from the germline V gene are LNHDA and SQIVND (reference sequence). The CDR3 has 15 residues. V dropped 3 bases and J dropped 0 bases, with 11 bases sitting between them. Described time point: pretreatment peripheral blood. Locally advanced or metastatic urothelial carcinoma affected all patients. The TCR comes from a middle-aged man with urothelial cancer. The material was PBMCs, obtained around atezolizumab (anti-PD-L1) treatment. The rearrangement joins TRBV19 to TRBJ1-1; perhaps TRBD1 as D (5 bases). The CDR3 bases are TGTGCCAGTAGTATCGAGGGACTCATGAACACTGAAGCTTTCTTT. This codes for CASSIEGLMNTEAFF.